Below, 28 T cell receptor beta chains from the same sample are listed, as sequenced in a study of T-cell reconstitution after alpha-beta-depleted transplantation in children. Unique molecular identifiers were used to barcode this TCRbeta library. TCRdb re-called the PCR reads through MiXCR, storing one row per CDR3 protein. The sample shows 700,000 to 850,000 distinct CDR3 sequences, 15% to 20% of them seen only once. Here the sequenced sample was PBMCs, mostly from graft donor cells, taken 360 days after TCRalphabeta/CD19-depleted stem cell transplant. These receptors all come from a male patient younger than 18 who had a stem cell transplant for acute lymphoblastic leukemia, so the T cells may come from the graft donor.

DNA of the CDR3: TGCGCCAGCAGCCAAATGGCGCAGGTACCAGATACGCAGTATTTT. It is translated as CASSQMAQVPDTQYF. The V call is TRBV4-1, the J call TRBJ2-3; D unclear. The CDR3 totals 15 residues. Trimming cost V 2 bases and J 4 bases, with 13 bases left between them. The germline gives CDR1 MGHRA, CDR2 YSYEKL.

This clonotype came up many times. V and J are TRBV27 and TRBJ1-5; D might be TRBD1 (5 bases). CDR3 length equals 14 residues. Germline CDR1 and CDR2: MNHEY and SMNVEV (reference sequence). V was clipped by 2 bases and J by 5 bases, with 10 bases between them. The CDR3 loop is CASSLQGVDQPQHF. The CDR3 region has the DNA TGTGCCAGCAGTTTACAAGGGGTTGATCAGCCCCAGCATTTT.

The CDR3 nucleotides are TGTGCCAGCAGCTTAGGCCGGGCGGGGACGAGCGGGGAGCTGTTTTTT. Protein sequence: CASSLGRAGTSGELFF. The J gene is TRBJ2-2, the V gene TRBV7-6, with a possible D match to TRBD2 (6 bases). V was trimmed by 1 base and J by 7 bases, leaving 16 bases between them. CDR1 and CDR2 (germline): SGHVS, FNYEAQ. This CDR3 region has 16 residues.

The chain links TRBV7-8 to TRBJ2-3, with D maybe TRBD2 (7 bases). Trimming pared 8 bases from V and 1 base from J, leaving 16 bases between. The CDR3 length is 15 residues. Germline CDR1 and CDR2: SGHVS and FQNEAQ. CDR3 nucleotide sequence: TGTGCCAGCTCTAGAGGGGGGGGCCGCACAGATACGCAGTATTTT. Translation gives CASSRGGGRTDTQYF.

This clonotype was recorded a few times. The V and J genes are TRBV18 and TRBJ2-1, with 7 bases lining up with TRBD1. V shed 2 bases and J 12 bases; nucleotides not matched to a gene: 10. This CDR3 spans 14 amino acids. The germline gives CDR1 KGHSH, CDR2 LQKENI. The CDR3 nucleotides read TGTGCCAGCTCACCAAATGGACAGGCCTCGGGGCAGTTCTTC. This encodes CASSPNGQASGQFF.

This clonotype was recorded a few times. CDR3 sequence reads: CASNMDRDGYTF. The CDR3 nucleotides are TGCGCCAGCAATATGGACAGGGACGGCTACACCTTC. The V gene is TRBV5-1, the J gene TRBJ1-2, with TRBD1 matching 8 bases. The germline gives CDR1 SGHRS, CDR2 YFSETQ. V was clipped by 6 bases and J by 8 bases; unmatched bases: 6. This CDR3 spans 12 amino acids. Looking up the rest from reference TRBV5-1 and TRBJ1-2 gives the full variable domain: KAGVTQTPRYLIKTRGQQVTLSCSPISGHRSVSWYQQTPGQGLQFLFEYFSETQRNKGNFPGRFSGRQFSNSRSEMNVSTLELGDSALYLCASNMDRDGYTFGSGTRLTVV.

This chain joins TRBV7-3 and TRBJ2-1; tentatively, D is TRBD2 (5 bases). The CDR3 loop spans 14 amino acids. V dropped 5 bases and J dropped 6 bases, with 14 bases sitting between them. Germline V gene data show CDR1 as SGHTA and CDR2 as FQGTGA. The CDR3 is CASSTTSLGNEQFF. CDR3 in DNA: TGTGCCAGCAGCACCACTAGTTTGGGCAATGAGCAGTTCTTC. Looking up the rest from reference TRBV7-3 and TRBJ2-1 gives the full variable domain: GAGVSQTPSNKVTEKGKYVELRCDPISGHTALYWYRQSLGQGPEFLIYFQGTGAADDSGLPNDRFFAVRPEGSVSTLKIQRTERGDSAVYLCASSTTSLGNEQFFGPGTRLTVL.

Only a few counts were recorded for this clonotype. The genes are TRBV5-1 and TRBJ1-2; D remains ambiguous. Trimming shortened V by 0 bases and J by 8 bases, and 11 bases separated the two germline ends. The CDR3 covers 13 residues. Germline CDR1 and CDR2: SGHRS and YFSETQ. The CDR3 reads CASSLERVWGYTF. The CDR3 coding sequence is TGCGCCAGCAGCTTGGAAAGGGTATGGGGCTACACCTTC.

This clonotype has a handful of counts. The chain uses TRBV29-1 and TRBJ2-1, with TRBD1 matching over 9 bases. Trimming removed 1 base from V and 0 bases from J; junction bases left unmatched: 10. Germline values: CDR1 SQVTM, CDR2 ANQGSEA. The CDR3 runs to 18 residues. The CDR3 nucleotides are TGCAGCGTTGAAGGACCAGAGCTGGGACAGGGCTCCTACAATGAGCAGTTCTTC. Amino acid sequence: CSVEGPELGQGSYNEQFF.

This clonotype was recorded at least ten times. V and J are TRBV5-1 and TRBJ2-7; 8 positions match TRBD2. V lost 0 bases to trimming and J lost 3 bases; unmatched junction nucleotides: 8. Germline loops: CDR1 SGHRS, CDR2 YFSETQ. CDR3 length: 16 amino acids. CDR3 in DNA: TGCGCCAGCAGCTTGGGCCACGGGAGGGCAATCTACGAGCAGTACTTC. This codes for CASSLGHGRAIYEQYF.

This clonotype was seen a few times. CDR3 DNA sequence: TGTGCCAGCAGTGACTCTCGGGAAGGGGTGGGTGAAGCTTTCTTT. Translating gives CASSDSREGVGEAFF. The gene calls are TRBV6-4 and TRBJ1-1; possibly TRBD1 for D (5 bases). The germline CDR1 and CDR2 sequences are MRHNA and SNTAGT. CDR3 size: 15 residues. The V gene lost 0 bases and the J gene lost 7 bases, with 15 bases spanning the gap.

This chain links TRBV18 with TRBJ2-7; 13 bases are a match to TRBD2. The germline V gene has CDR1 KGHSH and CDR2 LQKENI. This CDR3 is built from 18 residues. V lost 2 bases, J lost 6 bases, and 13 bases stayed unmatched. This CDR3 is CASSPTSGRAETASEQYF. CDR3 DNA sequence: TGTGCCAGCTCACCAACTAGCGGGAGGGCCGAGACTGCTAGCGAGCAGTACTTC.

This clonotype has a handful of counts. This chain connects TRBV19 to TRBJ2-7; a weak D match, TRBD2 (6 bases). CDR3 length: 16 amino acids. The germline V gene has CDR1 LNHDA and CDR2 SQIVND (reference sequence). Trimming took 5 bases from V and 3 from J, leaving 20 bases between them. The CDR3 nucleotides are TGTGCCAGTAGTTCAGGAGGGCGGCAGAGTAACTACGAGCAGTACTTC. This encodes CASSSGGRQSNYEQYF.

This clonotype was seen more than once but under ten times. J is TRBJ2-5 and V is TRBV20-1, with TRBD2 matching 9 bases. With 5 bases clipped from V and 5 bases from J, the junction kept 9 bases outside the gene matches. CDR1 and CDR2 (germline): DFQATT, SNEGSKA (reference sequence). The CDR3 extends over 14 amino acids. The CDR3 protein is CSAALAGLKETQYF. Here the CDR3 DNA reads TGCAGTGCTGCCCTAGCGGGATTGAAGGAGACCCAGTACTTC.

This clonotype was seen repeatedly, ten times or more. The chain is built from TRBV5-6 and TRBJ2-7; the D call may be TRBD1 or TRBD2 (5 bases each). Trimming removed 0 bases at V and 5 bases at J, with 18 bases between. Germline CDR1 is SGHDT and CDR2 is YYEEEE. This CDR3 has 16 amino acids. CDR3 bases: TGTGCCAGCAGCTTGGGAGGGGCACTAGAAGTCCACGAGCAGTACTTC. Protein: CASSLGGALEVHEQYF.

The CDR3 is CAKGDGGTGELFF. Written as DNA, the CDR3 is TGTGCTAAGGGAGATGGGGGCACCGGGGAGCTGTTTTTT. The V call is TRBV10-3, the J call TRBJ2-2; TRBD1 or TRBD2 may be the D gene (5 bases each). This CDR3 spans 13 amino acids. The germline V gene has CDR1 ENHRY and CDR2 SYGVKD.

This clonotype was seen only a few times. The chain couples TRBV2 to TRBJ2-5; 11 bases match TRBD1. Germline V lookup: CDR1 SNHLY, CDR2 FYNNEI. The CDR3 has 14 amino acids. Trimming at V came to 6 bases and at J to 6 bases, leaving 6 bases not matched to a gene. The CDR3 region has the DNA TGTGCCAGCAGAACTGGACAGGGGGCAAAGACCCAGTACTTC. As protein: CASRTGQGAKTQYF.

This rearrangement joins TRBV3-1 to TRBJ2-1; the match to TRBD2 covers 11 bases. V was pared by 3 bases and J by 7 bases, with 11 bases of the junction left unmatched. Germline assignment: CDR1 LGHDT and CDR2 YNNKEL (reference sequence). CDR3 length: 17 residues. The CDR3 DNA reads TGTGCCAGCAGCCAGCATACTAGCGGGAGTTCGGGGAATGAGCAGTTCTTC. Protein: CASSQHTSGSSGNEQFF.

This clonotype was seen more than once but under ten times. The gene calls are TRBV24-1 and TRBJ2-1, with TRBD1 matching over 11 bases. Losses at the gene ends were 3 bases for V and 7 bases for J; bases not matched to a gene: 10. Germline V CDR1 and CDR2: KGHDR, SFDVKD. The CDR3 loop spans 17 amino acids. CDR3 sequence: CATSDAPGTGGLNEQFF. In DNA, the CDR3 is TGTGCCACCAGTGATGCCCCCGGGACAGGGGGATTGAATGAGCAGTTCTTC.

The sample holds a few counts of this clonotype. The J gene is TRBJ1-2, the V gene TRBV29-1; maybe TRBD1 (5 bases). Trimming shortened V by 6 bases and J by 5 bases, and 13 bases separated the two germline ends. CDR1 SQVTM and CDR2 ANQGSEA come from the germline V gene. There are 12 residues in the CDR3. CDR3 DNA sequence: TGCAGCGTGGATACCGGGGCATATGGCTACACCTTC. Translating gives CSVDTGAYGYTF.

This chain joins TRBV5-1 and TRBJ2-5, with TRBD1 as a possible D gene (6 bases). Trimming removed 4 bases at V and 7 bases at J, with 11 bases between. The CDR3 runs to 12 residues. The germline V gene has CDR1 SGHRS and CDR2 YFSETQ. This chain's CDR3 is CASSRDTVTQYF. CDR3 in DNA: TGCGCCAGCAGCCGGGACACCGTGACCCAGTACTTC.

This clonotype showed up many times. V is TRBV13 and J is TRBJ2-3; D is possibly TRBD2 (6 bases). Between the trimmed V and J ends, which lost 2 bases and 3 bases, there was a span of 12 bases. The CDR3 totals 15 residues. Germline CDR1 is PRHDT and CDR2 is FYEKMQ (reference sequence). Written as DNA, the CDR3 is TGTGCCAGCAGCTTAAGGGGCGGGGCGACAGATACGCAGTATTTT. Translated, it gives CASSLRGGATDTQYF.

This chain links TRBV5-1 with TRBJ2-3; no clear D. The CDR3 contains 14 residues. V lost 5 bases and J 5 bases, leaving 15 bases between the germline ends. Germline V gene lookup returns CDR1 SGHRS and CDR2 YFSETQ. CDR3 coding DNA: TGCGCCAGCAGTCCTTTGCGGACGGTAGATACGCAGTATTTT. Its protein is CASSPLRTVDTQYF.

In its sample, this clonotype was seen a few times. The rearrangement links TRBV30 to TRBJ1-4; D is perhaps TRBD1 (5 bases). Germline CDR1 and CDR2: GTSNPN and SVGIG (reference sequence). The CDR3 runs 16 residues. V lost 3 bases, J lost 6 bases, and 20 bases lay in between. CDR3 bases: TGTGCCTGGAGCGCGAGGGCAGGGTGGTCGGATGAAAAACTGTTTTTT. This codes for CAWSARAGWSDEKLFF.

The gene calls are TRBV18 and TRBJ1-5, with 7 bases that match TRBD1. The CDR3 totals 15 residues. Trimming at V came to 5 bases and at J to 5 bases, leaving 9 bases not matched to a gene. Germline V gives CDR1 KGHSH, CDR2 LQKENI. Written as DNA, the CDR3 is TGTGCCAGCTCAGCCATTCAGGGGGAGGATCAGCCCCAGCATTTT. This gives the protein CASSAIQGEDQPQHF.

The V and J genes are TRBV6-1 and TRBJ2-1; 9 bases line up with TRBD1. This CDR3 is 15 amino acids long. Unmatched junction bases numbered 6, after V lost 6 bases and J lost 3 bases. Germline V gene sequence: CDR1 MNHNS, CDR2 SASEGT. The CDR3 reads CASRPGGQGYNEQFF. In nucleotides, the CDR3 is TGTGCCAGCAGACCCGGGGGACAGGGCTACAATGAGCAGTTCTTC.

In its sample, this clonotype was seen a few times. The chain couples TRBV7-2 to TRBJ1-1; D is possibly TRBD1 (6 bases). Germline-derived CDR1 and CDR2 are SGHTA and FQGNSA. Trimming removed 5 bases at V and 5 bases at J, with 18 bases between. The CDR3 is 15 residues long. The CDR3: CASSNDRSTRTEAFF. In nucleotides, the CDR3 is TGTGCCAGCAGCAACGACAGGTCGACGAGGACTGAAGCTTTCTTT.

This clonotype was seen a handful of times. The chain couples TRBV7-8 to TRBJ2-5; weak D call: TRBD2 (6 bases). Germline V gene lookup returns CDR1 SGHVS and CDR2 FQNEAQ. The CDR3 loop spans 18 amino acids. V lost 1 base and J 2 bases, leaving 20 bases between the germline ends. CDR3 region: CASSLGRVGKIRQETQYF. CDR3 coding DNA: TGTGCCAGCAGCTTAGGGAGGGTCGGGAAGATACGACAAGAGACCCAGTACTTC.